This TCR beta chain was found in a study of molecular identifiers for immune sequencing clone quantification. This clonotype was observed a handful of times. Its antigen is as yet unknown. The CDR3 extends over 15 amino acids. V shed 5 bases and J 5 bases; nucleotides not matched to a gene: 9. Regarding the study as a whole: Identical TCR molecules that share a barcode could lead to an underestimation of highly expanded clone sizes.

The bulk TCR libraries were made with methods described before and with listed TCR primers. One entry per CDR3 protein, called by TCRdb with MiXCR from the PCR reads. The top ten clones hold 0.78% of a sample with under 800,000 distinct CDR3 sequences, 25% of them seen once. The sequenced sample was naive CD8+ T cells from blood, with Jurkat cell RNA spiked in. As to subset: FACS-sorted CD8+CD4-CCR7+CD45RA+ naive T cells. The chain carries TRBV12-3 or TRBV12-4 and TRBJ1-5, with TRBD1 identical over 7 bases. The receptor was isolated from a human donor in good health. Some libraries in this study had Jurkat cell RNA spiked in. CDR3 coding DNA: TGTGCCAGCAGTCCCCGCGACAGGGAGGATCAGCCCCAGCATTTT. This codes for CASSPRDREDQPQHF.